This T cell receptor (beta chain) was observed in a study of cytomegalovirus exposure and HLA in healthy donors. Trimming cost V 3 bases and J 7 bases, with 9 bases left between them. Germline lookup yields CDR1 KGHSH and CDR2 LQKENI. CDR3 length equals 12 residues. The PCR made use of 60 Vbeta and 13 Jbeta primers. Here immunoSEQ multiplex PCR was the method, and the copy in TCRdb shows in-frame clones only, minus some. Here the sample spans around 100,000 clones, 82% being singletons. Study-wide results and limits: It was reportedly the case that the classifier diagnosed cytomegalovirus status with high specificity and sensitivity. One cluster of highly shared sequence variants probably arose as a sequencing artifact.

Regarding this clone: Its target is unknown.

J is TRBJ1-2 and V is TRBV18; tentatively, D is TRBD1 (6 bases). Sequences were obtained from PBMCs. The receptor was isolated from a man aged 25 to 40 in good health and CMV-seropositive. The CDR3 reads CASSPTGLGYTF. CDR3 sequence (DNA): TGTGCCAGCTCACCGACAGGTCTTGGCTACACCTTC. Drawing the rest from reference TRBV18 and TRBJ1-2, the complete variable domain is NAGVMQNPRHLVRRRGQEARLRCSPMKGHSHVYWYRQLPEEGLKFMVYLQKENIIDESGMPKERFSAEFPKEGPSILRIQQVVRGDSAAYFCASSPTGLGYTFGSGTRLTVV.